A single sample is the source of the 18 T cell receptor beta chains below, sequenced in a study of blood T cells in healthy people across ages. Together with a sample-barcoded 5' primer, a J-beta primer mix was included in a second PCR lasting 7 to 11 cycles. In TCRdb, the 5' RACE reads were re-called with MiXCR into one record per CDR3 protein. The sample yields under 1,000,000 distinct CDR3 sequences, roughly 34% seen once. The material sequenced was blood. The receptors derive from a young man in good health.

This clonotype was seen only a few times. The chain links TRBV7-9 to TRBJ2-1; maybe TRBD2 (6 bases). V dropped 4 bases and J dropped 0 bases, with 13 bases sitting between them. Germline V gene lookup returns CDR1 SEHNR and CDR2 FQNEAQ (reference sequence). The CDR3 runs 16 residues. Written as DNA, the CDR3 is TGTGCCAGCAGCTCCCGGGGGACCAGCTCCTACAATGAGCAGTTCTTC. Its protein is CASSSRGTSSYNEQFF.

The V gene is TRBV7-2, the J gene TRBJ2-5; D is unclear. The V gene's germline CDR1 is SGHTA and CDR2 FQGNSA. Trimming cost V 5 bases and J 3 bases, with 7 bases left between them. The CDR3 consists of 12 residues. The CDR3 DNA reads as TGTGCCAGCAGCAACCGGGAAGAGACCCAGTACTTC. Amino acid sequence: CASSNREETQYF.

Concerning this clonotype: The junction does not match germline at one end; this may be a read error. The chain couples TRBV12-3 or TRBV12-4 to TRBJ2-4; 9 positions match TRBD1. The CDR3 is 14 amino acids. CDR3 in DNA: TGTACCAGCAGTCAAGGACAGGGGAAAAACATTCAGTACTTC. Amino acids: CTSSQGQGKNIQYF.

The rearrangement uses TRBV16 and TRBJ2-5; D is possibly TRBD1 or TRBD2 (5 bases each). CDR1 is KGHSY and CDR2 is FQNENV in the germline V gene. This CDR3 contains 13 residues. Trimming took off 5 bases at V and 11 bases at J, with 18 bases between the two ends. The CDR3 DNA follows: TGTGCCAGCAGCTATGTGGGGGTCAATGAGCAGTACTTC. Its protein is CASSYVGVNEQYF.

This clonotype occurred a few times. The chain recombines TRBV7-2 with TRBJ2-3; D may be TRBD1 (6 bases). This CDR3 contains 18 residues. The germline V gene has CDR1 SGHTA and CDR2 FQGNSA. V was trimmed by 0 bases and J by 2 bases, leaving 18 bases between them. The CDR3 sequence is CASSLAAQGVRYTDTQYF. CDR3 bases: TGTGCCAGCAGCTTAGCGGCACAGGGAGTACGGTACACAGATACGCAGTATTTT. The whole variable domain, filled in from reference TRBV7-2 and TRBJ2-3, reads GAGVSQSPSNKVTEKGKDVELRCDPISGHTALYWYRQSLGQGLEFLIYFQGNSAPDKSGLPSDRFSAERTGGSVSTLTIQRTQQEDSAVYLCASSLAAQGVRYTDTQYFGPGTRLTVL.

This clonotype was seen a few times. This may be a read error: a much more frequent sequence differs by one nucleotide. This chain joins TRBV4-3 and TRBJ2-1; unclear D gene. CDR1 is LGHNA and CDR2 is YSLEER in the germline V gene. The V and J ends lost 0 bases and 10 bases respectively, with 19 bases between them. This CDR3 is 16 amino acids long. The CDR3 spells CASSQDFDGFSYEQFF. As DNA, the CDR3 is TGCGCCAGCAGCCAAGATTTCGACGGTTTTTCCTACGAGCAGTTCTTC.

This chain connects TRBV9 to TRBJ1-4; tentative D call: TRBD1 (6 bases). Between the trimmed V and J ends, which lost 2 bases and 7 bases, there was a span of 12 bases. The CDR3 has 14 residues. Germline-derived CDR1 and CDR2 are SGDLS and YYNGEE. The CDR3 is CASSVTGMGEKLFF. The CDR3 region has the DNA TGTGCCAGCAGCGTTACAGGGATGGGTGAAAAACTGTTTTTT. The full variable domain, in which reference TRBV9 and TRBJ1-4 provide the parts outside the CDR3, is DSGVTQTPKHLITATGQRVTLRCSPRSGDLSVYWYQQSLDQGLQFLIQYYNGEERAKGNILERFSAQQFPDLHSELNLSSLELGDSALYFCASSVTGMGEKLFFGSGTQLSVL.

The DNA of the CDR3 is TGTGCCAGCAGTGACGGGACTACCACGCAGACCCAGTACTTC. This translates into CASSDGTTTQTQYF. The chain carries TRBV6-6 and TRBJ2-4; 7 bases are shared with TRBD2. TRBJ2-5 explains the end of the DNA better; the J call may be wrong. This CDR3 comprises 14 residues. CDR1 MNHNY and CDR2 SVGAGI come from the germline V gene (reference sequence).

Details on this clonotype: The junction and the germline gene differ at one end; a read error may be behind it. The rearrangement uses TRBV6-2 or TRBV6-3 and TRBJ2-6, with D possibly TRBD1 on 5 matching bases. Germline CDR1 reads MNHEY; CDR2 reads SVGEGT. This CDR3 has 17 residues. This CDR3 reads CASSFAGASSGASVLTF. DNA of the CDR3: TGTGCCAGCAGTTTTGCAGGCGCCAGCTCTGGGGCCAGCGTCTTGACTTTC.

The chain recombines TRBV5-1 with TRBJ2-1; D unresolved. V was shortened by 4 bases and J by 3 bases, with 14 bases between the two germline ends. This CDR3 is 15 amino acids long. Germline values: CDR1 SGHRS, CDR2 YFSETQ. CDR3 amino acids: CASSPQDSYYNEQFF. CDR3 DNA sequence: TGCGCCAGCAGCCCCCAGGATTCTTACTACAATGAGCAGTTCTTC.

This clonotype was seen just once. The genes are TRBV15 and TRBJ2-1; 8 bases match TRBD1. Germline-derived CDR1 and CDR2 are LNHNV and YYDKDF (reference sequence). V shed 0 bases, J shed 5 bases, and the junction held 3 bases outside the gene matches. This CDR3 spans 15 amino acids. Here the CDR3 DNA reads TGTGCCACCAGCAGAGATGCGACAGGGGACAATGAGCAGTTCTTC. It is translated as CATSRDATGDNEQFF.

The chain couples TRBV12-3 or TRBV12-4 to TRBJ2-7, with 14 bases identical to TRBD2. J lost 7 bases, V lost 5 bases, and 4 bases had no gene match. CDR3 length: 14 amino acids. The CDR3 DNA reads TGTGCCAGCAGTGAGGGACTAGCGGGGGTTGAGCAGTACTTC. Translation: CASSEGLAGVEQYF.

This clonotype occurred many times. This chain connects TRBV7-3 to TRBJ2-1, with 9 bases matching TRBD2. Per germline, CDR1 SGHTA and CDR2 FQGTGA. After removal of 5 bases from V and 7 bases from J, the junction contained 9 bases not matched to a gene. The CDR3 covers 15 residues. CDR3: CASSPAGGPPNEQFF. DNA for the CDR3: TGTGCCAGCAGCCCGGCGGGGGGGCCTCCTAATGAGCAGTTCTTC. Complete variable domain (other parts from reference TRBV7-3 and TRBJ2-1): GAGVSQTPSNKVTEKGKYVELRCDPISGHTALYWYRQSLGQGPEFLIYFQGTGAADDSGLPNDRFFAVRPEGSVSTLKIQRTERGDSAVYLCASSPAGGPPNEQFFGPGTRLTVL.

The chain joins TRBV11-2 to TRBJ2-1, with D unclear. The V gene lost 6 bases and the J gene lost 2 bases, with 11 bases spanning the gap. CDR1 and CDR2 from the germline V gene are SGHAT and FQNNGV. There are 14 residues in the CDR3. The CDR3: CASSPSPAYNEQFF. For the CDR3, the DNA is TGTGCCAGCAGTCCGTCACCCGCCTACAATGAGCAGTTCTTC.

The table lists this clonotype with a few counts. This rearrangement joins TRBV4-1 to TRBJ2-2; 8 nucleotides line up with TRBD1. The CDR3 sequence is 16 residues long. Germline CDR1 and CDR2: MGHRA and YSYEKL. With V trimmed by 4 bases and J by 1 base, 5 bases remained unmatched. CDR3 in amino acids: CASSLFGTGNTGELFF. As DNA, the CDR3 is TGCGCCAGCAGCCTCTTTGGGACAGGGAACACCGGGGAGCTGTTTTTT.

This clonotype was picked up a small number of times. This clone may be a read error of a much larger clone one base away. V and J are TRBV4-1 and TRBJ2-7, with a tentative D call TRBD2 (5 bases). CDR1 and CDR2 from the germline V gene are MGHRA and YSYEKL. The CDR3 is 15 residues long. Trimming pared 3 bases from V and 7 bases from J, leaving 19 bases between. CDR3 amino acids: CASSHLLGGYNEQYF. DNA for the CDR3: TGCGCCAGCAGCCACCTCCTTGGAGGCTACAATGAGCAGTACTTC.

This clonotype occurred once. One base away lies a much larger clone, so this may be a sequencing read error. The CDR3 nucleotides read TGTGCCAGCAGCCGCGGGGCGGTCTATGGCTACACCTTC. Translating gives CASSRGAVYGYTF. V is TRBV6-5 and J is TRBJ1-2; tentative D call: TRBD1 (5 bases). Trimming cost V 6 bases and J 4 bases, with 12 bases left between them. The CDR3 is made up of 13 amino acids. Per germline, CDR1 MNHEY and CDR2 SVGAGI.

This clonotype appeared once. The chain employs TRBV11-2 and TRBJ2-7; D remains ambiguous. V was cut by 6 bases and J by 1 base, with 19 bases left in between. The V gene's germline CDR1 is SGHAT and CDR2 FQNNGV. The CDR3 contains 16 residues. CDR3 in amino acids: CASRDAGPEGSYEQYF. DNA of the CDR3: TGTGCCAGCAGGGACGCCGGACCTGAAGGATCCTACGAGCAGTACTTC.